The 5 T cell receptor beta chains presented below share a single source sample, sequenced in a study of blood T cell repertoires in COVID-19 (dated by TCRdb to about 2020). Library method: the immunoSEQ multiplex PCR assay. Not all clones reach the TCRdb copy of this immuneACCESS table, which keeps in-frame sequences only. Checked studies attribute under half of the gap to unresolved V genes and leave the rest unexplained. The sample profile shows approximately 220,000 clones; roughly 85% of them were found once. Less than 4% of the sample is held by the ten biggest clonotypes. Sequencing input: PBMCs or T cells enriched from blood (not recorded which). Receptors originate from a woman aged 40 to 50 who had been exposed to COVID-19.

The genes are TRBV7-6 and TRBJ2-1, with TRBD2 identical over 9 bases. The trim removed 1 base at V and 3 bases at J, leaving 4 bases unmatched. CDR3 length equals 16 residues. CDR1 SGHVS and CDR2 FNYEAQ come from the germline V gene. The CDR3 bases are TGTGCCAGCAGCTTAGAGCAGCGGGGGGACTACAATGAGCAGTTCTTC. Protein product: CASSLEQRGDYNEQFF.

The J gene is TRBJ2-7, the V gene TRBV5-1; 7 nucleotides agree with TRBD1. This CDR3 is built from 14 residues. The V segment lost 4 bases and the J segment 4 bases; nucleotides outside the gene matches: 8. Germline CDR1 and CDR2: SGHRS and YFSETQ. The chain's CDR3 is CASSPQGDPYEQYF. Written as DNA, the CDR3 is TGCGCCAGCAGCCCGCAGGGGGATCCGTACGAGCAGTACTTC.

The J gene is TRBJ1-1, the V gene TRBV10-3; 7 bases fit TRBD1. Unmatched junction bases numbered 4, after V lost 2 bases and J lost 4 bases. Germline CDR1 ENHRY, CDR2 SYGVKD. CDR3 size: 14 residues. CDR3 in amino acids: CAISEGQVGTEAFF. The CDR3 DNA follows: TGTGCCATCAGTGAGGGACAGGTGGGCACTGAAGCTTTCTTT.

This chain connects TRBV3-1 (or the pseudogene TRBV3-2) to TRBJ1-2, with unresolved D. Germline-derived CDR1 and CDR2 are LGHDT and YNNKEL (reference sequence). V was shortened by 1 base and J by 7 bases, with 10 bases between the two germline ends. This CDR3 has 13 amino acids. CDR3 coding DNA: TGTGCCAGCAGCCAAGTTACCAGTACTGGCTACACCTTC. This encodes CASSQVTSTGYTF.

The chain uses TRBV6-1 and TRBJ2-2; tentatively, D is TRBD2 (6 bases). The CDR3 contains 16 residues. Per germline, CDR1 MNHNS and CDR2 SASEGT. Trimming removed 4 bases from V and 2 bases from J, with 14 bases in between. DNA for the CDR3: TGTGCCAGCAGTGGGACCGGGACTCTTAACACCGGGGAGCTGTTTTTT. Residues: CASSGTGTLNTGELFF.